These 30 T cell receptor beta chains were all obtained from the same sample, sequenced in a study of CD8+ T cells in alopecia areata. Treatment of the sample: oral pan-JAK inhibitor, 5-10 mg twice daily. Sequencing used cDNA as its template, made by extracting RNA and reverse transcribing it. The assay was immunoSEQ multiplex PCR, and TCRdb's table has in-frame clones only and misses some. The table lists more than 150,000 clones, around 60% of them singletons. The sample was CD8+ T cells sorted from blood, taken at week 24, from a patient treated with tofacitinib. The receptors come from a human donor with alopecia areata.

In its sample, this clone was seen a few times. This chain links TRBV4-1 with TRBJ2-7; D is ambiguous. Trimming removed 0 bases at V and 3 bases at J, with 6 bases between. CDR3 length equals 13 residues. CDR1 and CDR2 (germline): MGHRA, YSYEKL. CDR3 loop: CASSQDRSYEQYF. The DNA of the CDR3 is TGCGCCAGCAGCCAAGATCGTAGCTACGAGCAGTACTTC.

The chain has TRBV7-9 and TRBJ1-1; D might be TRBD1 (6 bases). The V gene's germline CDR1 is SEHNR and CDR2 FQNEAQ (reference sequence). The V end lost 2 bases, the J end lost 1 base, and 11 bases lay between the germline ends. The CDR3 is 15 residues long. In nucleotides, the CDR3 is TGTGCCAGCAGCTTAACAGGGAACGGGAACACTGAAGCTTTCTTT. This sequence encodes CASSLTGNGNTEAFF.

The chain has TRBV5-1 and TRBJ2-3; 10 bases match TRBD2. The CDR3 has 15 amino acids. V lost 3 bases, J lost 5 bases, and 6 bases stayed unmatched. CDR1 SGHRS and CDR2 YFSETQ come from the germline V gene. The CDR3 reads CASSSASGGRDTQYF. The CDR3 bases are TGCGCCAGCAGCTCCGCTAGCGGGGGAAGAGATACGCAGTATTTT.

The chain carries TRBV11-2 and TRBJ2-7; D is uncertain. Between the trimmed V and J ends, which lost 4 bases and 6 bases, there was a span of 7 bases. This CDR3 is 11 amino acids long. Germline CDR1 and CDR2: SGHAT and FQNNGV. The CDR3 loop reads CASSSGGEQYF. Written as DNA, the CDR3 is TGTGCCAGCAGCTCAGGCGGCGAGCAGTACTTC.

This chain joins TRBV7-9 and TRBJ1-2; 7 bases match TRBD1. Germline V lookup: CDR1 SEHNR, CDR2 FQNEAQ (reference sequence). Trimming took 0 bases from V and 3 from J; bases not matched to a gene: 4. This CDR3 spans 15 amino acids. The CDR3 bases are TGTGCCAGCAGCTTAGCCGAGACAGGGTACTATGGCTACACCTTC. It yields the protein CASSLAETGYYGYTF. Combining the CDR3 with reference TRBV7-9 and TRBJ1-2 gives the whole variable domain DTGVSQNPRHKITKRGQNVTFRCDPISEHNRLYWYRQTLGQGPEFLTYFQNEAQLEKSRLLSDRFSAERPKGSFSTLEIQRTEQGDSAMYLCASSLAETGYYGYTFGSGTRLTVV.

The genes are TRBV4-1 and TRBJ2-7, with TRBD1 matching over 8 bases. The V segment lost 3 bases and the J segment 6 bases; nucleotides outside the gene matches: 10. The CDR3 contains 15 residues. Germline values: CDR1 MGHRA, CDR2 YSYEKL. The CDR3 nucleotides read TGCGCCAGCAGCCACGTGGACAGGGAGAGGGCCGAGCAGTACTTC. It specifies CASSHVDRERAEQYF.

The V gene is TRBV4-1, the J gene TRBJ2-1; possibly TRBD2 for D (6 bases). Germline V gene data show CDR1 as MGHRA and CDR2 as YSYEKL. CDR3 length: 15 residues. Trimming pared 4 bases from V and 4 bases from J, leaving 14 bases between. The CDR3 region is CASSPGSGTYNEQFF. Written as DNA, the CDR3 is TGCGCCAGCAGCCCGGGTAGCGGCACATACAATGAGCAGTTCTTC.

The chain combines TRBV2 with TRBJ2-7, with TRBD1 matching over 8 bases. Germline V gene sequence: CDR1 SNHLY, CDR2 FYNNEI. Trimming cost V 7 bases and J 4 bases; bases outside gene matches: 3. The CDR3 consists of 12 residues. CDR3 nucleotide sequence: TGTGCCAGCATCAGGGGGCGGTACGAGCAGTACTTC. The encoded protein is CASIRGRYEQYF.

This sequence joins TRBV27 and TRBJ2-7; no definite D call. Germline CDR1 and CDR2: MNHEY and SMNVEV (reference sequence). Trimming removed 5 bases from V and 7 bases from J, with 15 bases in between. The CDR3 is made up of 13 amino acids. CDR3 loop: CASSPPSPQEQYF. CDR3 coding DNA: TGTGCCAGCAGTCCCCCCTCCCCGCAGGAGCAGTACTTC.

J is TRBJ2-5 and V is TRBV6-1, with D maybe TRBD1 (6 bases). The CDR3 runs to 11 residues. Germline CDR1 is MNHNS and CDR2 is SASEGT. V lost 9 bases to trimming and J lost 5 bases, with 10 bases between them. The CDR3 DNA sequence: TGTGCCAGTCAGGGGTTGGAGACCCAGTACTTC. Its translation is CASQGLETQYF.

The rearrangement joins TRBV13 to TRBJ2-3, with TRBD2 matching 7 bases. J was trimmed by 3 bases and V by 4 bases; bases with no gene match: 10. Germline V gene data show CDR1 as PRHDT and CDR2 as FYEKMQ (reference sequence). The CDR3 totals 16 residues. DNA for the CDR3: TGTGCCAGCAGCTCCCGCGGTTGGGGAGGGACAGATACGCAGTATTTT. It encodes CASSSRGWGGTDTQYF.

About this clone itself: Sequence at one end of the junction differs from germline and may be a read error. This sample includes further DNA sequences coding for the same CDR3. The genes are TRBV29-1 and TRBJ1-2; D perhaps matches TRBD1 (6 bases). Germline-derived CDR1 and CDR2 are SQVTM and ANQGSEA. The CDR3 covers 15 residues. The CDR3 loop reads CSVDSADSRVYGYTF. In DNA, the CDR3 is TGCAGCGTCGATAGCGCGGACAGCAGAGTCTATGGTTACACCTTC.

The chain combines TRBV5-1 with TRBJ2-3, with a possible D match to TRBD1 (5 bases). The germline gives CDR1 SGHRS, CDR2 YFSETQ. This CDR3 is 11 amino acids long. V gave up 6 bases and J gave up 6 bases, with 8 bases separating them. The CDR3 DNA follows: TGCGCCAGCAACAGGATGGATACGCAGTATTTT. Its translation is CASNRMDTQYF.

This chain connects TRBV10-2 to TRBJ2-5; D not resolved. Per the germline V gene, CDR1 is WSHSY and CDR2 is SAAADI. The CDR3 covers 13 residues. The ends were cut back, 5 bases at V and 2 bases at J, with 9 bases in the middle. CDR3 nucleotides: TGCGCCAGCAGTCCGGGCATTCAAGAGACCCAGTACTTC. This gives the protein CASSPGIQETQYF.

This chain uses TRBV29-1 with TRBJ1-5; D perhaps matches TRBD1 (5 bases). Between the trimmed V and J ends, which lost 7 bases and 3 bases, there was a span of 13 bases. Germline values: CDR1 SQVTM, CDR2 ANQGSEA. The CDR3 is 13 amino acids. The CDR3 bases are TGCAGCGCCGAGACAGATCCCAATCAGCCCCAGCATTTT. It specifies CSAETDPNQPQHF.

This clone was observed once. The V and J genes are TRBV30 and TRBJ2-6; weak D call: TRBD1 (6 bases). The germline gives CDR1 GTSNPN, CDR2 SVGIG (reference sequence). This CDR3 is built from 15 residues. Trimming stripped 5 bases from V and 0 bases from J, with 11 bases between. CDR3 DNA sequence: TGTGCCTGGTCGACAGGTTTCTCTGGGGCCAACGTCCTGACTTTC. Amino acids: CAWSTGFSGANVLTF. The full variable domain, completed using reference TRBV30 and TRBJ2-6, is SQTIHQWPATLVQPVGSPLSLECTVEGTSNPNLYWYRQAAGRGLQLLFYSVGIGQISSEVPQNLSASRPQDRQFILSSKKLLLSDSGFYLCAWSTGFSGANVLTFGAGSRLTVL.

This clone was seen once. CDR3 sequence (DNA): TGTGCCAGCGTATCTAGACAGGGTCTCTACAATGAGCAGTTCTTC. Amino acid sequence: CASVSRQGLYNEQFF. The chain couples TRBV27 to TRBJ2-1; 7 bases are a match to TRBD1. V shed 8 bases, J shed 3 bases, and the junction held 10 bases outside the gene matches. CDR1 and CDR2 (germline): MNHEY, SMNVEV (reference sequence). This CDR3 has 15 residues.

The genes are TRBV28 and TRBJ1-6; TRBD1 matches at 9 bases. The CDR3 totals 16 residues. The V gene's germline CDR1 is MDHEN and CDR2 SYDVKM. V gave up 3 bases and J gave up 7 bases; unmatched junction bases: 7. CDR3 nucleotides: TGTGCCAGCAGTTTTGTACAGGGGGCGCGGAATTCACCCCTCCACTTT. It translates to CASSFVQGARNSPLHF.

The chain has TRBV30 and TRBJ2-5, with D maybe TRBD2 (6 bases). With 1 base removed from V and 3 bases from J, the gap between germline ends came to 12 bases. CDR3 length: 14 residues. Germline V gene sequence: CDR1 GTSNPN, CDR2 SVGIG (reference sequence). CDR3 DNA sequence: TGTGCCTGGAGTGAAGGCGCTAGCGAAGAGACCCAGTACTTC. This sequence encodes CAWSEGASEETQYF. The full variable domain, its missing parts supplied by reference TRBV30 and TRBJ2-5, is SQTIHQWPATLVQPVGSPLSLECTVEGTSNPNLYWYRQAAGRGLQLLFYSVGIGQISSEVPQNLSASRPQDRQFILSSKKLLLSDSGFYLCAWSEGASEETQYFGPGTRLLVL.

The chain joins TRBV25-1 to TRBJ2-2; D possibly corresponds to TRBD1 (6 bases). Germline-derived CDR1 and CDR2 are MGHDK and SYGVNS. V gave up 1 base and J gave up 5 bases, with 8 bases separating them. The CDR3 is made up of 14 amino acids. The CDR3 loop is CASSELGGTGELFF. The CDR3 nucleotides are TGTGCCAGCAGTGAATTAGGGGGAACCGGGGAGCTGTTTTTT.

The rearrangement joins TRBV7-8 to TRBJ2-7, with D tentatively TRBD2 (6 bases). The CDR3 covers 16 residues. V was shortened by 8 bases and J by 0 bases, with 20 bases between the two germline ends. Germline V CDR1 and CDR2: SGHVS, FQNEAQ. CDR3 DNA: TGTGCCAGCGACTGGGGTCAGGCGGGGTACTCCTACGAGCAGTACTTC. Translated: CASDWGQAGYSYEQYF.

Note on this clone: A read error may account for a junction end that differs from germline. The chain is built from TRBV7-7 and TRBJ2-1, with D hard to call. The germline CDR1 and CDR2 sequences are SSHAT and FNYEAQ (reference sequence). The CDR3 is made up of 13 amino acids. CDR3 region: CASSLIVNNEQFF. The CDR3, as DNA: TGTGCTAGCAGCTTAATCGTCAACAATGAGCAGTTCTTC.

J is TRBJ1-6 and V is TRBV5-4; 9 bases agree with TRBD1. The CDR3 runs 14 residues. Germline V lookup: CDR1 SGHNT, CDR2 YYREEE (reference sequence). With 2 bases clipped from V and 9 bases from J, the junction kept 3 bases outside the gene matches. The CDR3 nucleotides are TGTGCCAGCAGCTTTTGGGACAGGGCTTCACCCCTCCACTTT. Protein product: CASSFWDRASPLHF.

This clone appeared a single time. The chain is built from TRBV30 and TRBJ2-2; D is ambiguous. The V end was cut by 5 bases, the J end by 7 bases, with 8 bases between. The CDR3 spans 11 residues. The V gene's germline CDR1 is GTSNPN and CDR2 SVGIG (reference sequence). The CDR3 region is CAWGRNGELFF. The CDR3 DNA reads as TGTGCCTGGGGGCGGAACGGGGAGCTGTTTTTT.

This clone was seen only a few times. The V call is TRBV6-1, the J call TRBJ1-5; the match to TRBD1 covers 10 bases. This CDR3 is 15 amino acids long. Germline V gene sequence: CDR1 MNHNS, CDR2 SASEGT. The ends lost 5 bases at V and 4 bases at J; junction bases unmatched: 5. CDR3 sequence reads: CASSPTGGLNQPQHF. The CDR3 DNA sequence: TGTGCCAGCAGTCCGACAGGGGGCTTGAATCAGCCCCAGCATTTT.

This clone was counted only a few times. The chain carries TRBV10-3 and TRBJ2-3; 12 nucleotides align to TRBD2. The germline V gene encodes CDR1 ENHRY and CDR2 SYGVKD. This CDR3 has 16 residues. V lost 4 bases and J lost 3; bases outside the gene matches: 5. The CDR3: CAISGTSGDRTDTQYF. Here the CDR3 DNA reads TGTGCCATCAGTGGGACTAGCGGGGATCGAACAGATACGCAGTATTTT.

This chain uses TRBV29-1 with TRBJ1-1; perhaps TRBD1 as D (6 bases). Germline CDR1 and CDR2: SQVTM and ANQGSEA. V was shortened by 5 bases and J by 1 base, with 11 bases between the two germline ends. The CDR3 has 13 residues. CDR3 coding DNA: TGCAGCGTTCCGGGGACACCGAACACTGAAGCTTTCTTT. Protein sequence: CSVPGTPNTEAFF. The entire variable domain, with the rest obtained from reference TRBV29-1 and TRBJ1-1, is as follows: SAVISQKPSRDICQRGTSLTIQCQVDSQVTMMFWYRQQPGQSLTLIATANQGSEATYESGFVIDKFPISRPNLTFSTLTVSNMSPEDSSIYLCSVPGTPNTEAFFGQGTRLTVV.

The rearrangement joins TRBV6-5 to TRBJ2-7; a weak D match, TRBD2 (6 bases). The germline V gene has CDR1 MNHEY and CDR2 SVGAGI. The CDR3 covers 14 residues. V lost 7 bases to trimming and J lost 3 bases, with 16 bases between them. CDR3 DNA sequence: TGTGCCAGCAAAGCCGGGGGAATCTACTACGAGCAGTACTTC. It specifies CASKAGGIYYEQYF.

The V and J genes are TRBV30 and TRBJ2-3, with D possibly matching TRBD2 (5 bases). Trimming removed 0 bases at V and 10 bases at J, with 14 bases between. Germline V lookup: CDR1 GTSNPN, CDR2 SVGIG (reference sequence). The CDR3 consists of 13 residues. The CDR3 DNA follows: TGTGCCTGGAGTGTTAGCGACGGCGGACCGCAGTATTTT. Translating gives CAWSVSDGGPQYF.

The genes are TRBV25-1 and TRBJ2-2; TRBD1 might be the D (6 bases). There are 12 residues in the CDR3. Germline CDR1 and CDR2: MGHDK and SYGVNS. Trimming removed 11 bases at V and 5 bases at J, with 12 bases between. For the CDR3, the DNA is TGTGCCGTACAGGGTTCGACCGGGGAGCTGTTTTTT. Residues: CAVQGSTGELFF.